This TCR beta chain is drawn from a study of regulatory T cells in long-lasting Graves disease. CDR3 length equals 14 residues. Germline V CDR1 and CDR2: KGHSH, LQKENI. Deletions cut 4 bases from V and 2 bases from J, with 11 bases between. CDR3-region Arm-PCR and iRepertoire HTBI primers produced the TCR beta libraries. TCRdb recomputed calls from the multiplex PCR reads with MiXCR, one row per CDR3 protein. The sample records a few hundred thousand distinct CDR3 sequences, 15% being singletons. On this clonotype: The antigen is unknown. One base away lies a much larger clone, so this may be a sequencing read error.

Time point: newly diagnosed GD, antithyroid drugs for less than 3 months. Making the TCR library involved RNA that had been extracted from PBMCs. Study observations and caveats: With persistent disease, TRBV28, TRBJ1-2 and TRBJ2-5 were the favored segments.

The sample was also linked to a second study, of T cells in Graves' hyperthyroidism and ophthalmopathy.

V is TRBV18 and J is TRBJ2-5; D might be TRBD1 (5 bases). This clonotype was obtained from a middle-aged woman with Graves disease. Sequenced here: peripheral blood mononuclear cells (PBMCs), sampled at new diagnosis, from a patient treated with antithyroid drugs. CDR3 in DNA: TGTGCCAGCTCACGCGACAGTAGGCAAGAGACCCAGTACTTC. This translates into CASSRDSRQETQYF.